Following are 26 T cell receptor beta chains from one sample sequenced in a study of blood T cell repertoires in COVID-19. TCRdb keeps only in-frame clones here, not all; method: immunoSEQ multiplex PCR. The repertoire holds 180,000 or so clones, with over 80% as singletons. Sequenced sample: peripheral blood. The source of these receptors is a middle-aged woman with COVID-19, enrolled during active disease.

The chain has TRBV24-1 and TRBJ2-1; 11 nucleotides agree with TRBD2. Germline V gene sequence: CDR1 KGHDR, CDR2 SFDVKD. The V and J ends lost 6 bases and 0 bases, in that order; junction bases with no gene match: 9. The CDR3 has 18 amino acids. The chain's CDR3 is CATSITSGSGASYNEQFF. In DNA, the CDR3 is TGTGCCACCAGTATCACTAGCGGGAGTGGGGCCTCCTACAATGAGCAGTTCTTC.

CDR3 sequence: CASSPLAQGSGSNQPQHF. The CDR3 nucleotides read TGTGCCAGCTCACCACTAGCCCAGGGGAGTGGAAGCAATCAGCCCCAGCATTTT. The chain links TRBV18 to TRBJ1-5, with a tentative D call TRBD1 (6 bases). This CDR3 comprises 18 residues. The germline V and J ends were trimmed by 1 base and 1 base, with 17 bases remaining between them. Germline lookup yields CDR1 KGHSH and CDR2 LQKENI.

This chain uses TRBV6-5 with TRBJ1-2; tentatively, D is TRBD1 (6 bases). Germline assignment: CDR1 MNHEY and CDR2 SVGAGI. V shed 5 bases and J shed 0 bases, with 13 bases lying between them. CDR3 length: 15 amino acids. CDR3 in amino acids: CASSRTASANYGYTF. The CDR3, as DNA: TGTGCCAGCAGTCGGACAGCGTCAGCTAACTATGGCTACACCTTC.

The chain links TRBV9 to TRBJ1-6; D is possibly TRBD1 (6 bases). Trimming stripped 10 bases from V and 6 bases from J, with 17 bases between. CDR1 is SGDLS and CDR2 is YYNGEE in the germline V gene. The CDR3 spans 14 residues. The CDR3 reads CAARCGTPNSPLHF. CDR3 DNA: TGTGCCGCGAGGTGTGGGACACCTAATTCACCCCTCCACTTT.

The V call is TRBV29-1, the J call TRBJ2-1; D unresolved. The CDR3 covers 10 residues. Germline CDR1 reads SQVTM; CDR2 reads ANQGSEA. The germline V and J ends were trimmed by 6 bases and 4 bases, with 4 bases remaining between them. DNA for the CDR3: TGCAGCGTCGGGTACAATGAGCAGTTCTTC. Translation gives CSVGYNEQFF.

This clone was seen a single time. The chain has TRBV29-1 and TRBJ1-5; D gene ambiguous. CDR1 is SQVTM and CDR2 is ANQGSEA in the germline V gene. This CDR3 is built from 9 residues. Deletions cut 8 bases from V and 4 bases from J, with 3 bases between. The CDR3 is CSLNQPQHF. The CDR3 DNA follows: TGCAGCCTGAATCAGCCCCAGCATTTT.

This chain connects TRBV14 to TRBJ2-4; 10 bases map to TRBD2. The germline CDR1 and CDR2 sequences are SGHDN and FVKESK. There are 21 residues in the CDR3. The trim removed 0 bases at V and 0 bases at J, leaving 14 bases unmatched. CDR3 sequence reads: CASSQEGQRGGQYEAKNIQYF. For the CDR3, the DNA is TGTGCCAGCAGCCAAGAAGGGCAGCGGGGGGGCCAATATGAAGCCAAAAACATTCAGTACTTC.

The CDR3 is CASSPRGPISTEAFF. The CDR3 nucleotides are TGTGCCAGCAGCCCCAGGGGCCCCATTAGCACTGAAGCTTTCTTT. The chain joins TRBV7-9 to TRBJ1-1, with D perhaps matching TRBD1 (6 bases). V was trimmed by 5 bases and J by 4 bases, leaving 17 bases between them. The CDR3 sequence is 15 residues long. CDR1 is SEHNR and CDR2 is FQNEAQ in the germline V gene (reference sequence).

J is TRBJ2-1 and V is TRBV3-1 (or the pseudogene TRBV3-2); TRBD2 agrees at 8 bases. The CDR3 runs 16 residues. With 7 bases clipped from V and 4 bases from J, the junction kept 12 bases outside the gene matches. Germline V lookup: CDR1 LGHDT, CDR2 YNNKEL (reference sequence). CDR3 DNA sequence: TGTGCCAGCATTCGTGGGGCGGGAGGAGGGTACAATGAGCAGTTCTTC. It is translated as CASIRGAGGGYNEQFF.

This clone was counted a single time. The CDR3 coding sequence is TGTGCCAGCAGTTCGAGAGGGGGGACAGCCTACGAGCAGTACTTC. This encodes CASSSRGGTAYEQYF. The chain couples TRBV6-6 to TRBJ2-7, with D possibly matching TRBD1 (7 bases). V dropped 4 bases and J dropped 2 bases, with 15 bases sitting between them. Germline V gene data show CDR1 as MNHNY and CDR2 as SVGAGI (reference sequence). The CDR3 is made up of 15 amino acids.

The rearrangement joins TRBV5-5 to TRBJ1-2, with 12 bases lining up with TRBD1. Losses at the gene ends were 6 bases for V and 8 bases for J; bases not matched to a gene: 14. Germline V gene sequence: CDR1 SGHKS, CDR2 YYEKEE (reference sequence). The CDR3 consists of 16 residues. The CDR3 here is CASNPHATGTGGGYTF. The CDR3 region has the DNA TGTGCCAGCAACCCGCACGCCACCGGGACAGGGGGCGGCTACACCTTC.

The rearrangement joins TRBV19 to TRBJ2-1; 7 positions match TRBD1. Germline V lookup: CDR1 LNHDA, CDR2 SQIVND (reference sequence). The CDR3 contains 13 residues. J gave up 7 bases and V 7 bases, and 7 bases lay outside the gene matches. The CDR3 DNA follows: TGTGCCAGTAATCAGGGGGTCAGGAATGAGCAGTTCTTC. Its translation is CASNQGVRNEQFF.

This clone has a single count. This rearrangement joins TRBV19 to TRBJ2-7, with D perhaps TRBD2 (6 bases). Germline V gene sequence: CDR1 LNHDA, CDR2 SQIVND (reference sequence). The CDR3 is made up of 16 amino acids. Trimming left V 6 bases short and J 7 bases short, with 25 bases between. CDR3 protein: CASSDTIWGVTREQYF. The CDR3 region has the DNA TGTGCCAGTAGCGACACAATTTGGGGGGTTACGAGAGAGCAGTACTTC.

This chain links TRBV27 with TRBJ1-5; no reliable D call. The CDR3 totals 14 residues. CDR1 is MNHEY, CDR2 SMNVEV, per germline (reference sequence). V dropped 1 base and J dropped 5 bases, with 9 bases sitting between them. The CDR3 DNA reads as TGTGCCAGCAGTTTATGGGAGGGTGATCAGCCCCAGCATTTT. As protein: CASSLWEGDQPQHF.

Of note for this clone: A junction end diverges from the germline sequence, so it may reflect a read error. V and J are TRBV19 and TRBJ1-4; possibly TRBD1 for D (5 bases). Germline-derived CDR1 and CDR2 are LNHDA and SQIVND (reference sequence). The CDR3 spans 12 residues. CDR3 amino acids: CASSSGGTALPF. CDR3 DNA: TGTGCCAGTAGTAGCGGGGGGACCGCACTACCCTTT.

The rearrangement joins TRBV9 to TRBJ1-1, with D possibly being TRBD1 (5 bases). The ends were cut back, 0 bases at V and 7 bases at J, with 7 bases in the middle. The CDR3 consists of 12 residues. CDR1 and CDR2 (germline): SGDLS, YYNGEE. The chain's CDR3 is CASSVGRDEAFF. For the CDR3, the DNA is TGTGCCAGCAGCGTAGGCAGGGATGAAGCTTTCTTT. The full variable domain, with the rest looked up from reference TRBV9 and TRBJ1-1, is DSGVTQTPKHLITATGQRVTLRCSPRSGDLSVYWYQQSLDQGLQFLIQYYNGEERAKGNILERFSAQQFPDLHSELNLSSLELGDSALYFCASSVGRDEAFFGQGTRLTVV.

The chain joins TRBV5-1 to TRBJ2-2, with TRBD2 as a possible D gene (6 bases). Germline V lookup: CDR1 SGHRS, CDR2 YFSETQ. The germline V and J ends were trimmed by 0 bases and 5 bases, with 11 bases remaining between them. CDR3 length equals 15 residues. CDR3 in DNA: TGCGCCAGCAGCTTGGCCGGGGGAGGTACCGGGGAGCTGTTTTTT. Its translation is CASSLAGGGTGELFF.

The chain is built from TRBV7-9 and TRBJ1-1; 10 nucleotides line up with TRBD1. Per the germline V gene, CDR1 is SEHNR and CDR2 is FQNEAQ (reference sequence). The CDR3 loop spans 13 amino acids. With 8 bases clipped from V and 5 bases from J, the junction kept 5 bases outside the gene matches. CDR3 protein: CASRGQGWTEAFF. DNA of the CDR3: TGTGCCAGCCGGGGACAGGGGTGGACTGAAGCTTTCTTT.

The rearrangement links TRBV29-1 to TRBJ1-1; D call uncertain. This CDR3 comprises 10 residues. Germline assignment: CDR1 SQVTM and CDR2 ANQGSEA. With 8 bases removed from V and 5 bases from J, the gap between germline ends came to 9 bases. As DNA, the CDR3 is TGCAGCATCCAGAGGACTGAAGCTTTCTTT. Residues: CSIQRTEAFF.

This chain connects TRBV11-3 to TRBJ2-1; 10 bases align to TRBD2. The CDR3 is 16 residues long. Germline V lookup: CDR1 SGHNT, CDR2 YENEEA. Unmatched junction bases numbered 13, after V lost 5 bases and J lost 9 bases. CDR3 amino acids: CASSTGGEVAGGEQFF. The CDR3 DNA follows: TGTGCCAGCAGCACGGGGGGTGAGGTAGCGGGAGGTGAGCAGTTCTTC. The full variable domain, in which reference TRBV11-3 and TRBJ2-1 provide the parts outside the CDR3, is EAGVVQSPRYKIIEKKQPVAFWCNPISGHNTLYWYLQNLGQGPELLIRYENEEAVDDSQLPKDRFSAERLKGVDSTLKIQPAELGDSAVYLCASSTGGEVAGGEQFFGPGTRLTVL.

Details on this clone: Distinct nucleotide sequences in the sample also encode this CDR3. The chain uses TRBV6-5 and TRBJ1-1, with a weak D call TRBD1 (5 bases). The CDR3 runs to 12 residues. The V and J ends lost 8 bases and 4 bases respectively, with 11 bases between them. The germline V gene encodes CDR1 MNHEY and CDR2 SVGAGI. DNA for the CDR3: TGTGCCAGCCGGACGGGGGGCACTGAAGCTTTCTTT. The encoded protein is CASRTGGTEAFF.

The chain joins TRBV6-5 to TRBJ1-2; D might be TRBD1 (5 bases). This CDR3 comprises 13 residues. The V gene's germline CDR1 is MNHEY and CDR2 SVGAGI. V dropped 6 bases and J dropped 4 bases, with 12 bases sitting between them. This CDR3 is CASRDDRLYGYTF. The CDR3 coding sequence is TGTGCCAGCAGGGATGACAGACTCTATGGCTACACCTTC.

The CDR3 here is CASSLIEINYGYTF. Here the CDR3 DNA reads TGTGCCAGCAGCTTAATAGAGATTAACTATGGCTACACCTTC. The chain joins TRBV5-6 to TRBJ1-2, with D unclear. This CDR3 has 14 residues. V dropped 2 bases and J dropped 1 base, with 9 bases sitting between them. Looked up from germline, CDR1 is SGHDT and CDR2 is YYEEEE.

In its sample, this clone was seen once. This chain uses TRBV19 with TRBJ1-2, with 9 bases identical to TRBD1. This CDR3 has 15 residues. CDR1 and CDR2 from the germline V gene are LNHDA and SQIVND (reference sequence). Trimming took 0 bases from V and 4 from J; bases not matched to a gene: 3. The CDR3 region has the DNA TGTGCCAGTAGTATAGAGGGACAGGGCGGCTATGGCTACACCTTC. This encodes CASSIEGQGGYGYTF.

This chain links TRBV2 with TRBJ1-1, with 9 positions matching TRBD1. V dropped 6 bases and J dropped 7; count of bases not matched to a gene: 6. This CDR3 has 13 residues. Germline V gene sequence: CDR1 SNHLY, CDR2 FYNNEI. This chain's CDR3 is CASRIGTGLEAFF. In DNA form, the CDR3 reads TGTGCCAGCAGAATCGGGACAGGGCTTGAAGCTTTCTTT.

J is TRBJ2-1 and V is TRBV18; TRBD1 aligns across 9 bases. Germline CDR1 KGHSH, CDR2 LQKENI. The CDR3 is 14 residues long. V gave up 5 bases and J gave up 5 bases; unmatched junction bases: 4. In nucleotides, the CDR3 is TGTGCCAGCTCAGGACAGGGGAGAAACAATGAGCAGTTCTTC. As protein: CASSGQGRNNEQFF.